Only a few counts were recorded for the clone carrying this TCR beta chain. Its antigen is undetermined. The data stem from a study of T cells after yellow fever vaccination. Regarding the study as a whole: Reappearance after the booster was seen for most primary-vaccination clones, at 95% to 97% CD4 and around 90% CD8. Weaker, the secondary response had a peak occurring faster, on day 5 versus 15. Within FACS-sorted repertoires, abundant clonotypes contaminating from the bulk population could be present.

The study made its TCR cDNA through 5'RACE template switching. That step introduced a universal primer site along with UMIs. Each CDR3 protein is one row after TCRdb ran MiXCR on the 5' RACE reads. The data show hundreds of thousands of distinct CDR3 sequences, approximately 12% seen once. Germline loops: CDR1 MNHEY, CDR2 SVGAGI. V was shortened by 2 bases and J by 3 bases, with 7 bases between the two germline ends. The CDR3 spans 13 residues. The chain employs TRBV6-5 and TRBJ1-1; no clear D gene. The origin of this receptor is a young man who received the YFV17D yellow fever vaccine. The sequencing used PBMCs, collected on the day of the yellow fever booster vaccination. DNA of the CDR3: TGTGCCAGCAGTTACGACGGGGACACTGAAGCTTTCTTT. This gives the protein CASSYDGDTEAFF.